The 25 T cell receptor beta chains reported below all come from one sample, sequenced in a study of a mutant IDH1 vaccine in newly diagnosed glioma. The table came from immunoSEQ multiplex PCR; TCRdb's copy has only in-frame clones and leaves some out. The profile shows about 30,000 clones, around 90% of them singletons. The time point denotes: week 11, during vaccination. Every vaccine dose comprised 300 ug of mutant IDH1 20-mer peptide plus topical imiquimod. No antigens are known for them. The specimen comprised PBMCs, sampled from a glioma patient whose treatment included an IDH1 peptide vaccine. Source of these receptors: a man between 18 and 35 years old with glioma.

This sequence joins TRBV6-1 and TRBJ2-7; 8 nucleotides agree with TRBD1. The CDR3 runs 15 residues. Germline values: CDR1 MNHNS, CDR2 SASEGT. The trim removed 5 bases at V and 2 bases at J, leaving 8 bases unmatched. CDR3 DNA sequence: TGTGCCAGCAGTTCCCCGGACAGGGCTACCTACGAGCAGTACTTC. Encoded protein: CASSSPDRATYEQYF.

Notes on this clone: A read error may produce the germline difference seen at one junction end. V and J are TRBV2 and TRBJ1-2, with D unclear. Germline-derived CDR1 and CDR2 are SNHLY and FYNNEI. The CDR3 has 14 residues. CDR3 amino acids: CASREVQLNYGYTF. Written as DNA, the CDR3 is TGTGCCAGCAGGGAAGTACAGCTTAACTATGGCTACACCTTC.

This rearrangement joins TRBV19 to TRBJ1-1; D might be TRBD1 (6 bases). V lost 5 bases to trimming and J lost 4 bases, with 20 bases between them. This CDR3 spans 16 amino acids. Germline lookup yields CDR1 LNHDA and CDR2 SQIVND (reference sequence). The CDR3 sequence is CASSPMGGLGSTEAFF. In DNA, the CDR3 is TGTGCCAGTAGTCCCATGGGGGGCCTAGGTAGCACTGAAGCTTTCTTT.

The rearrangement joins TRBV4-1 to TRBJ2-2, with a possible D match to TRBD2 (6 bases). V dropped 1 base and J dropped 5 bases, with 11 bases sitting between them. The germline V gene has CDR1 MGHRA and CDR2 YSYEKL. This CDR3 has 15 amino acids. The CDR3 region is CASSQVDYNTGELFF. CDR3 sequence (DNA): TGCGCCAGCAGCCAAGTGGACTACAATACCGGGGAGCTGTTTTTT.

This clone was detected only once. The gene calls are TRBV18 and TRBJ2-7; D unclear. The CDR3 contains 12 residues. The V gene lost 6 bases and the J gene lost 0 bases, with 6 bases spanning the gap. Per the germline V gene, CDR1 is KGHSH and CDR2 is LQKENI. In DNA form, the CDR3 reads TGTGCCAGCTCGAGCGACTCCTACGAGCAGTACTTC. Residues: CASSSDSYEQYF.

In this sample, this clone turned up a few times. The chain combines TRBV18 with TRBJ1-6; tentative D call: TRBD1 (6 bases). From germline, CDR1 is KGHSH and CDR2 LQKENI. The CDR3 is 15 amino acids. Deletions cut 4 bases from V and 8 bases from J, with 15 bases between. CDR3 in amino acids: CASSLAGAIDSPLHF. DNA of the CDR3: TGTGCCAGCTCACTCGCAGGGGCTATCGATTCACCCCTCCACTTT.

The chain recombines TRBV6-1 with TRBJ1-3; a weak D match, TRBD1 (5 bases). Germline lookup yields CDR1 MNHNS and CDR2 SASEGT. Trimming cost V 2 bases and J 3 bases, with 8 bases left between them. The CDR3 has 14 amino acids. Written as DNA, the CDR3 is TGTGCCAGCAGTGAACTGGGGGTTGGAAACACCATATATTTT. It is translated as CASSELGVGNTIYF.

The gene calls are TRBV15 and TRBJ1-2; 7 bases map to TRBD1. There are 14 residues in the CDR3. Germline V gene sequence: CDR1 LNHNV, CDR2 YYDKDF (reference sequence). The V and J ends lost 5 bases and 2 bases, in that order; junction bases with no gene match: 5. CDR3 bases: TGTGCCACCAGCCTAGAACAGGGGAACTATGGCTACACCTTC. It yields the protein CATSLEQGNYGYTF. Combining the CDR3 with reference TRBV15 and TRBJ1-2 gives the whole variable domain DAMVIQNPRYQVTQFGKPVTLSCSQTLNHNVMYWYQQKSSQAPKLLFHYYDKDFNNEADTPDNFQSRRPNTSFCFLDIRSPGLGDTAMYLCATSLEQGNYGYTFGSGTRLTVV.

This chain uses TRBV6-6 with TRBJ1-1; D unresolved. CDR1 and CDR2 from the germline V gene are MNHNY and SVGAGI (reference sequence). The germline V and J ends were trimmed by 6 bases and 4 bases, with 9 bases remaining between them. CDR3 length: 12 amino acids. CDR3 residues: CASRALLTEAFF. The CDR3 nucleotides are TGTGCCAGCAGGGCCCTGCTCACTGAAGCTTTCTTT.

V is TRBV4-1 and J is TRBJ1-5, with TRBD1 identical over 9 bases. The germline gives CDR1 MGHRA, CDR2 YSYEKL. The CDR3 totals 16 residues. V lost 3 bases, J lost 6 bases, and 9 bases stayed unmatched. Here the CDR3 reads CASSQEQGAVGQPQHF. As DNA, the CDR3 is TGCGCCAGCAGCCAGGAACAGGGGGCAGTAGGTCAGCCCCAGCATTTT.

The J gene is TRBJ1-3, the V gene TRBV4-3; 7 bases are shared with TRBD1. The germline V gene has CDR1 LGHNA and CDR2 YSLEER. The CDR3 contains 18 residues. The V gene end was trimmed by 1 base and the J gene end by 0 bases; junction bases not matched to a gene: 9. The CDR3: CASSQASSDRHSGNTIYF. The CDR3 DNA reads TGCGCCAGCAGCCAAGCCAGCTCGGACAGGCACTCTGGAAACACCATATATTTT.

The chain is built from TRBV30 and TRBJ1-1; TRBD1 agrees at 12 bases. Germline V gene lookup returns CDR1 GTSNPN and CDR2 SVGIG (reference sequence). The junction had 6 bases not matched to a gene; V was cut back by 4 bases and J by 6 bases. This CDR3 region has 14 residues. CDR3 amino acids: CAWIMGTGGPEAFF. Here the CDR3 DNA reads TGTGCCTGGATCATGGGGACAGGGGGCCCTGAAGCTTTCTTT.

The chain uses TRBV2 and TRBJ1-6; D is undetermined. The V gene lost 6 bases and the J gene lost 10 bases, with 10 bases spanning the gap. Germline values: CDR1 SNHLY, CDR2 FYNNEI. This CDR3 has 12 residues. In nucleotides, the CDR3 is TGTGCCAGCAGGGTCACTGGCTCACCCCTCCACTTT. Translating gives CASRVTGSPLHF.

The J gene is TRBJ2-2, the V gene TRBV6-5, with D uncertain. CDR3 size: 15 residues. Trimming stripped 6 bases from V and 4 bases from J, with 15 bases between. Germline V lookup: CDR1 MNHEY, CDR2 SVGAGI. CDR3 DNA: TGTGCCAGCAGCCCGGGCCTGACTGGCACCGGGGAGCTGTTTTTT. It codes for CASSPGLTGTGELFF.

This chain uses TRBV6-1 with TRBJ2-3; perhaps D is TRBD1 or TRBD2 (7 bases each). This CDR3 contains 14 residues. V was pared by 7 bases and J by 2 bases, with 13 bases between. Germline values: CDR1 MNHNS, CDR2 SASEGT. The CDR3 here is CASIQGDYTDTQYF. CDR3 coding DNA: TGTGCCAGCATTCAGGGGGACTACACAGATACGCAGTATTTT.

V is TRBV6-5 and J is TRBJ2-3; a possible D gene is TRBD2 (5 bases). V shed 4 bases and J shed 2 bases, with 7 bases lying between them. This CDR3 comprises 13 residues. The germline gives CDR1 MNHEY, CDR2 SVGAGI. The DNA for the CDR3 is TGTGCCAGCAGTTTGGACTTCACAGATACGCAGTATTTT. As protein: CASSLDFTDTQYF.

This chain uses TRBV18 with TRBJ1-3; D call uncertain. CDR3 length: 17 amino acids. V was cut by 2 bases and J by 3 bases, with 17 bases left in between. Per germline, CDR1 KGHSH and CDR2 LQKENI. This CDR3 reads CASSPDLVRQIGNTIYF. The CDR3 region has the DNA TGTGCCAGCTCACCAGACCTAGTTCGTCAGATTGGAAACACCATATATTTT.

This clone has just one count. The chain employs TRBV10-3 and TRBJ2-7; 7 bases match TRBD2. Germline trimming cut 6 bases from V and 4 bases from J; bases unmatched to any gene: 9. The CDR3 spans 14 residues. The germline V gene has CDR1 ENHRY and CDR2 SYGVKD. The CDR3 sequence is CAIRPSGAPYEQYF. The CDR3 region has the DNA TGTGCCATCAGGCCCAGCGGGGCACCATACGAGCAGTACTTC.

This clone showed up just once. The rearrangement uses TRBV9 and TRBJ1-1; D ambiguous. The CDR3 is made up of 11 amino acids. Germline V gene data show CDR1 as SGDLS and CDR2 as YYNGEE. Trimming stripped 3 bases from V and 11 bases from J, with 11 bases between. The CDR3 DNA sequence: TGTGCCAGCAGCGGGCAATCTGGGGCTTTCTTT. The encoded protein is CASSGQSGAFF.

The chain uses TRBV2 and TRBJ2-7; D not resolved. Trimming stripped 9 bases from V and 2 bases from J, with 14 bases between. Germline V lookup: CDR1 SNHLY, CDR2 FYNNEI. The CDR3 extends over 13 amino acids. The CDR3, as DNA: TGTGCCAGTTCCGACAACTACCCCTACGAGCAGTACTTC. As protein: CASSDNYPYEQYF.

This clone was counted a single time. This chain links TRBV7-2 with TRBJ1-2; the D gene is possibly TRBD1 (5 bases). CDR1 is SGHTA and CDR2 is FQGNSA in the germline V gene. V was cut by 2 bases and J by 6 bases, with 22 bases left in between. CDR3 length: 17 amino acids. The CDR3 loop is CASSLLQSGTLENGYTF. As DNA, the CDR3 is TGTGCCAGCAGCTTACTTCAATCCGGGACCCTGGAGAATGGCTACACCTTC.

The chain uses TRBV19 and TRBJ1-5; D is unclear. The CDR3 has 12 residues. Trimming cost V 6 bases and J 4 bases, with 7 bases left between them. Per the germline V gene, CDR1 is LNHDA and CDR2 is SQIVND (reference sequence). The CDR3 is CASSPTNQPQHF. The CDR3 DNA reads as TGTGCCAGTAGCCCCACAAATCAGCCCCAGCATTTT.

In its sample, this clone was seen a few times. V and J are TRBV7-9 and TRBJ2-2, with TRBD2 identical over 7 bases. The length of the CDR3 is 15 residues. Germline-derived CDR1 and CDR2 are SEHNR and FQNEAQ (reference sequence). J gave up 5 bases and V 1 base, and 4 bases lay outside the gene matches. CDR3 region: CASSLVAGVTGELFF. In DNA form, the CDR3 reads TGTGCCAGCAGCTTAGTTGCGGGAGTAACCGGGGAGCTGTTTTTT.

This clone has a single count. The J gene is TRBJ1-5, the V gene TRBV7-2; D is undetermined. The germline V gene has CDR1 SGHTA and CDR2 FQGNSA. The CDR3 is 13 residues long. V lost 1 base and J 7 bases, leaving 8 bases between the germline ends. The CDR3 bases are TGTGCCAGCAGCTTAGGGCAGGTCCAGCCCCAGCATTTT. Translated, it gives CASSLGQVQPQHF.

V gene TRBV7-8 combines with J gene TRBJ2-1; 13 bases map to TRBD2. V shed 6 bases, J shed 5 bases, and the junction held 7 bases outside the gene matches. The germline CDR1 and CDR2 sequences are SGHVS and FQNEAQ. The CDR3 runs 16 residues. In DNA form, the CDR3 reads TGTGCCAGCAGTCCCGGGACTAGCGGGGCTAACAATGAGCAGTTCTTC. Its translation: CASSPGTSGANNEQFF. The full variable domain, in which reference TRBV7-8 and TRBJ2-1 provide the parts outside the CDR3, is GAGVSQSPRYKVAKRGQDVALRCDPISGHVSLFWYQQALGQGPEFLTYFQNEAQLDKSGLPSDRFFAERPEGSVSTLKIQRTQQEDSAVYLCASSPGTSGANNEQFFGPGTRLTVL.